This is a list of T cell receptor beta chains from one sample in a study of CD8+CD57+ T cells in acquired aplastic anemia. TCRdb analysed the reads with MiXCR anew, one entry per CDR3 protein. This repertoire shows about 110,000 distinct CDR3 sequences, around 50% found once; its top ten account for under 35%. Material for sequencing was sorted CD4+, CD8+, or CD8+CD57+ T cells (not recorded which) from PBMCs. These receptors all stem from a human donor in good health, serving as a control. CDR3s include the opening cysteine and the closing phenylalanine or tryptophan. The order of the fields is J gene, V gene, D gene, clone size, CDR3 DNA, CDR3 protein. The D gene is left open where the match is weak. Not every row has a clone size; where given, it reads once, few, many or a size class.

J gene: TRBJ2-7
V gene: TRBV25-1
D gene: NA
clone size: many
CDR3 DNA: TGTGCCAGCGGGGGGGGCCCGGACAGGCTGGGCTCCTACGAGCAGTACTTC
CDR3 protein: CASGGGPDRLGSYEQYF

J gene: TRBJ1-2
V gene: TRBV15
D gene: TRBD1
clone size: NA
CDR3 DNA: TGTGCCACCAGCAGGGGACAGGGTAGGGATGGCTACACCTTC
CDR3 protein: CATSRGQGRDGYTF

J gene: TRBJ1-2
V gene: TRBV7-8
D gene: NA
clone size: many
CDR3 DNA: TGTGCCAGCAGACAGGAGGGCACTGGGGCTTATGGCTACACCTTC
CDR3 protein: CASRQEGTGAYGYTF

J gene: TRBJ1-1
V gene: TRBV15
D gene: NA
clone size: many
CDR3 DNA: TGTGCCACCAGCAGGGAGGTCCCAAGCACTGAAGCTTTCTTT
CDR3 protein: CATSREVPSTEAFF

J gene: TRBJ2-1
V gene: TRBV27
D gene: NA
clone size: few
CDR3 DNA: TGTGCCAGCAGTTTAGTCGCAGGTGATGAGCAGTTCTTC
CDR3 protein: CASSLVAGDEQFF

J gene: TRBJ2-2
V gene: TRBV24-1
D gene: NA
clone size: NA
CDR3 DNA: TGTGCCACCAGTGAGTTTAACACCGGGGAGCTGTTTTTT
CDR3 protein: CATSEFNTGELFF

J gene: TRBJ2-3
V gene: TRBV7-6
D gene: TRBD2
clone size: NA
CDR3 DNA: TGTGCCAGCAGCACCGGGACTAGCGGACGGACAGATACGCAGTATTTT
CDR3 protein: CASSTGTSGRTDTQYF

J gene: TRBJ2-5
V gene: TRBV27
D gene: NA
clone size: many
CDR3 DNA: TGTGCCAGCAGGACCCTAGAGACCCAGTACTTC
CDR3 protein: CASRTLETQYF

J gene: TRBJ2-2
V gene: TRBV12-3/TRBV12-4
D gene: NA
clone size: many
CDR3 DNA: TGTGCCAGCAGGAACAGGGTTGACACCGGGGAGCTGTTTTTT
CDR3 protein: CASRNRVDTGELFF

J gene: TRBJ1-3
V gene: TRBV19
D gene: NA
clone size: NA
CDR3 DNA: TGTGCCAGTAGCAGAATGACAGAAGGAAACACCATATATTTT
CDR3 protein: CASSRMTEGNTIYF

J gene: TRBJ1-2
V gene: TRBV25-1
D gene: NA
clone size: NA
CDR3 DNA: TGTGCCAGCAGTGAGGGGCACGGCTACACCTTC
CDR3 protein: CASSEGHGYTF

J gene: TRBJ2-3
V gene: TRBV20-1
D gene: TRBD2
clone size: NA
CDR3 DNA: TGCAGTGCCGTTAGCGGGGGGACCGATACGCAGTATTTT
CDR3 protein: CSAVSGGTDTQYF

J gene: TRBJ1-2
V gene: TRBV20-1
D gene: NA
clone size: many
CDR3 DNA: TGCAGTGCTAGCGCAGACAGCGCATATGGCTACACCTTC
CDR3 protein: CSASADSAYGYTF

J gene: TRBJ1-6
V gene: TRBV5-5
D gene: NA
clone size: once
CDR3 DNA: TGTGCCAGCAGCCCACAATGGGGGGACAATTCACCCCTCCACTTT
CDR3 protein: CASSPQWGDNSPLHF

J gene: TRBJ2-1
V gene: TRBV2
D gene: NA
clone size: NA
CDR3 DNA: TGTGCCAGCACTATGGACTACTCCTACAATGAGCAGTTCTTC
CDR3 protein: CASTMDYSYNEQFF

J gene: TRBJ1-2
V gene: TRBV20-1
D gene: NA
clone size: many
CDR3 DNA: TGCAGGACCTTCGCGGACAGCGTAGACTATGGCTACACCTTC
CDR3 protein: CRTFADSVDYGYTF

J gene: TRBJ1-1
V gene: TRBV5-6
D gene: NA
clone size: many
CDR3 DNA: TGTGCCAGCAGCTGGCAGGGGCAGGTGAACACTGAAGCTTTCTTT
CDR3 protein: CASSWQGQVNTEAFF

J gene: TRBJ2-3
V gene: TRBV6-4
D gene: NA
clone size: many
CDR3 DNA: TGTGCCAGCAGTGACTTGGAAACAGATACGCAGTATTTT
CDR3 protein: CASSDLETDTQYF

J gene: TRBJ1-1
V gene: TRBV25-1
D gene: NA
clone size: NA
CDR3 DNA: TGTGCCAGCAGTGGGGGGGGCAGGGACACTGAAGCTTTCTTT
CDR3 protein: CASSGGGRDTEAFF

J gene: TRBJ2-5
V gene: TRBV10-3
D gene: NA
clone size: NA
CDR3 DNA: TGTGCCATCAGGGAACAGGGCGGGCGAGAGACCCAGTACTTC
CDR3 protein: CAIREQGGRETQYF

J gene: TRBJ2-7
V gene: TRBV7-9
D gene: NA
clone size: NA
CDR3 DNA: TGTGCCAGCAGCCCTAACCGAACAGGAACCTACGAGCAGTACTTC
CDR3 protein: CASSPNRTGTYEQYF

J gene: TRBJ2-7
V gene: TRBV25-1
D gene: NA
clone size: few
CDR3 DNA: TGTGCCAGCAGTGAGCGGAACGAGCAGTACTTC
CDR3 protein: CASSERNEQYF

J gene: TRBJ2-7
V gene: TRBV19
D gene: NA
clone size: many
CDR3 DNA: TGTGCCAGTAGTAGTGGGGGATGGGTTGGCGAGCAGTACTTC
CDR3 protein: CASSSGGWVGEQYF

J gene: TRBJ2-3
V gene: TRBV16
D gene: TRBD1
clone size: many
CDR3 DNA: TGTGCCAGCAGCCCGAGGGGACAGGGTGTGGCAGATACGCAGTATTTT
CDR3 protein: CASSPRGQGVADTQYF

J gene: TRBJ2-7
V gene: TRBV3-1
D gene: NA
clone size: many
CDR3 DNA: TGTGCCAGCTCCCCAATGGGGAGAGGATTCGAGCAGTACTTC
CDR3 protein: CASSPMGRGFEQYF

J gene: TRBJ2-7
V gene: TRBV27
D gene: TRBD1
clone size: many
CDR3 DNA: TGTGCCAGCAGTTTCGGGACAGGTGGAGTTGAGCAGTACTTC
CDR3 protein: CASSFGTGGVEQYF

J gene: TRBJ2-7
V gene: TRBV6-4
D gene: TRBD1
clone size: many
CDR3 DNA: TGTGCCAGCAGCTCCGGGACAGACTCCTACGAGCAGTACTTC
CDR3 protein: CASSSGTDSYEQYF

J gene: TRBJ1-2
V gene: TRBV5-1
D gene: NA
clone size: many
CDR3 DNA: TGCGCCAGCAGTGCAGCGGAAGATAACTATGGCTACACCTTC
CDR3 protein: CASSAAEDNYGYTF

J gene: TRBJ2-3
V gene: TRBV24-1
D gene: TRBD1
clone size: NA
CDR3 DNA: TGTGCCAGCAGCCCCGGGACAGGGTACAATGAGCAGTATTTT
CDR3 protein: CASSPGTGYNEQYF

J gene: TRBJ2-2
V gene: TRBV15
D gene: NA
clone size: NA
CDR3 DNA: TGTGCCACCAGCAGAGACTACCAAACAGGGTCCGGGGAGCTGTTTTTT
CDR3 protein: CATSRDYQTGSGELFF

J gene: TRBJ1-3
V gene: TRBV7-4
D gene: NA
clone size: NA
CDR3 DNA: TGTGCCAGCAGCGTTGGGGCCATATATTTT
CDR3 protein: CASSVGAIYF

J gene: TRBJ2-1
V gene: TRBV29-1
D gene: NA
clone size: many
CDR3 DNA: TGCAGCGTTGACTCGGCCCCGGATTACAATGAGCAGTTCTTC
CDR3 protein: CSVDSAPDYNEQFF

J gene: TRBJ2-7
V gene: TRBV7-9
D gene: NA
clone size: NA
CDR3 DNA: TGTGCCAGCAGCTCCCAGGGTTCGGAGCAGTACTTC
CDR3 protein: CASSSQGSEQYF